What follows are 32 T cell receptor beta chains derived from one specimen sequenced in a study of shared clonotypes between healthy human individuals. Profiling relied on immunoSEQ multiplex PCR, and the TCRdb table lists in-frame clones only, not all of them. The sample lists approximately 2,000,000 clones, approximately 92% occurring once. Naive CD8 cells lacked CD45RO, underwent positive selection for CCR7 and left out terminally differentiated effector memory CD45RA+ cells. Sample: naive CD8+ T cells from PBMCs. Source of these receptors: a man younger than 35 in good health. Some clones in this sample may be carry-over from other donors' samples.

The rearrangement links TRBV7-9 to TRBJ2-3; TRBD1 matches at 8 bases. This CDR3 region has 18 residues. The germline V gene encodes CDR1 SEHNR and CDR2 FQNEAQ (reference sequence). V lost 6 bases to trimming and J lost 4 bases; unmatched junction nucleotides: 18. This CDR3 reads CASSSLGVWTGKADTQYF. CDR3 DNA: TGTGCCAGCAGTTCACTAGGGGTTTGGACAGGGAAAGCAGATACGCAGTATTTT.

The V gene is TRBV7-2, the J gene TRBJ1-4, with no clear D. In germline, CDR1 is SGHTA, CDR2 FQGNSA. The CDR3 sequence is 13 residues long. Trimming took 7 bases from V and 3 from J, leaving 9 bases between them. As DNA, the CDR3 is TGTGCCAGCAAGTGGCCGCCTAATGAAAAACTGTTTTTT. Residues: CASKWPPNEKLFF.

The rearrangement uses TRBV27 and TRBJ2-1, with D uncertain. The CDR3 spans 11 residues. From germline, CDR1 is MNHEY and CDR2 SMNVEV (reference sequence). Trimming shortened V by 7 bases and J by 3 bases, and 4 bases separated the two germline ends. The CDR3 here is CASKNYNEQFF. Written as DNA, the CDR3 is TGTGCCAGCAAAAACTACAATGAGCAGTTCTTC.

This clone was observed once. The chain couples TRBV4-2 to TRBJ2-7; D may be TRBD1 (6 bases). V was shortened by 4 bases and J by 2 bases, with 15 bases between the two germline ends. The CDR3 spans 15 residues. Germline V gives CDR1 LGHNA, CDR2 YNFKEQ. The DNA for the CDR3 is TGTGCCAGCAGCCTAACGACAGGAGAGACCTACGAGCAGTACTTC. It translates to CASSLTTGETYEQYF.

CDR3 loop: CASRPGTGTYEQYF. CDR3 nucleotides: TGTGCCAGCCGCCCTGGGACAGGAACCTACGAGCAGTACTTC. The rearrangement joins TRBV6-1 to TRBJ2-7, with 8 bases identical to TRBD1. This CDR3 is built from 14 residues. The germline CDR1 and CDR2 sequences are MNHNS and SASEGT. Trimming at V came to 8 bases and at J to 2 bases, leaving 8 bases not matched to a gene.

In its sample, this clone was seen a few times. V and J are TRBV27 and TRBJ2-7; D gene uncertain. V lost 2 bases, J lost 0 bases, and 11 bases lay in between. The CDR3 has 15 amino acids. The V gene's germline CDR1 is MNHEY and CDR2 SMNVEV (reference sequence). For the CDR3, the DNA is TGTGCCAGCAGTTTACTTTCGAGGAGCTCCTACGAGCAGTACTTC. Protein product: CASSLLSRSSYEQYF.

This rearrangement joins TRBV21-1 to TRBJ2-3; the DNA was not compared with TRBD1, the D call given in the table. TRBV21-1 is deemed a pseudogene. This CDR3 contains 15 residues. CDR3 region: CASSNSGMYTDTQYF. As DNA, the CDR3 is TGTGCCAGCAGCAATTCAGGGATGTACACAGATACGCAGTATTTT.

This chain uses TRBV28 with TRBJ2-5, with D perhaps matching TRBD1 (6 bases). The CDR3 totals 14 residues. V lost 6 bases, J lost 2 bases, and 13 bases lay in between. Germline CDR1 MDHEN, CDR2 SYDVKM. The CDR3 DNA reads TGTGCCAGCAGACCATTGGGACATCAAGAGACCCAGTACTTC. Its protein is CASRPLGHQETQYF.

This sequence joins TRBV7-2 and TRBJ2-7, with D perhaps TRBD2 (6 bases). V lost 2 bases to trimming and J lost 3 bases, with 14 bases between them. The CDR3 consists of 15 residues. The germline V gene has CDR1 SGHTA and CDR2 FQGNSA. The CDR3 sequence: CASSLFFGSGYEQYF. The CDR3, as DNA: TGTGCCAGCAGCTTATTTTTCGGGAGTGGCTACGAGCAGTACTTC.

This chain joins TRBV7-9 and TRBJ2-1; perhaps TRBD2 as D (5 bases). In germline, CDR1 is SEHNR, CDR2 FQNEAQ (reference sequence). Deletions cut 5 bases from V and 3 bases from J, with 17 bases between. This CDR3 spans 16 amino acids. DNA for the CDR3: TGTGCCAGCAGCCGAATAGAGGAGGCCCTCTACAATGAGCAGTTCTTC. It codes for CASSRIEEALYNEQFF.

The count of this clone is one. The rearrangement uses TRBV10-3 and TRBJ2-2, with no clear D. V lost 0 bases, J lost 2 bases, and 7 bases lay in between. The CDR3 is made up of 15 amino acids. Germline V CDR1 and CDR2: ENHRY, SYGVKD. CDR3 protein: CAISESLANTGELFF. For the CDR3, the DNA is TGTGCCATCAGTGAGTCTTTAGCAAACACCGGGGAGCTGTTTTTT.

This chain links TRBV9 with TRBJ2-5, with TRBD2 matching over 9 bases. The CDR3 runs to 15 residues. CDR1 is SGDLS, CDR2 YYNGEE, per germline. Unmatched junction bases numbered 5, after V lost 1 base and J lost 4 bases. In DNA, the CDR3 is TGTGCCAGCAGCGTAAGTTTAGCGGGAGCAGAGACCCAGTACTTC. Translation: CASSVSLAGAETQYF.

This clone was seen a single time. The chain links TRBV19 to TRBJ1-1; possible D gene TRBD1, 6 bases. V dropped 11 bases and J dropped 3 bases, with 13 bases sitting between them. This CDR3 spans 12 amino acids. The germline CDR1 and CDR2 sequences are LNHDA and SQIVND (reference sequence). CDR3 in DNA: TGTGCCGTAGAGGGGGTGTACACTGAAGCTTTCTTT. This sequence encodes CAVEGVYTEAFF.

This chain links TRBV9 with TRBJ1-3, with D possibly TRBD1 on 5 matching bases. The CDR3 covers 14 residues. V shed 3 bases and J shed 2 bases, with 9 bases lying between them. Germline CDR1 SGDLS, CDR2 YYNGEE. The CDR3 DNA reads as TGTGCCAGCAGCGAGAGGGGTCCTGGAAACACCATATATTTT. This translates into CASSERGPGNTIYF.

Worth noting for this clone: Other DNA sequences from this sample encode an identical CDR3 as well. This chain uses TRBV27 with TRBJ2-1; no firm D call. The V gene's germline CDR1 is MNHEY and CDR2 SMNVEV (reference sequence). V lost 2 bases, J lost 4 bases, and 12 bases lay in between. The CDR3 length is 15 residues. In DNA, the CDR3 is TGTGCCAGCAGTTTAAGGGCCTCCACATACAATGAGCAGTTCTTC. It specifies CASSLRASTYNEQFF.

The V and J genes are TRBV28 and TRBJ2-1; D may be TRBD2 (7 bases). Trimming removed 2 bases at V and 8 bases at J, with 16 bases between. Germline V gene sequence: CDR1 MDHEN, CDR2 SYDVKM. The CDR3 spans 15 residues. CDR3 coding DNA: TGTGCCAGCAGTTTAATACTAGAGGGGGGGCATGAGCAGTTCTTC. This codes for CASSLILEGGHEQFF.

The V gene is TRBV5-4, the J gene TRBJ2-1, with 8 bases fitting TRBD1. The length of the CDR3 is 14 residues. Germline trimming cut 7 bases from V and 8 bases from J; bases unmatched to any gene: 11. Germline CDR1 and CDR2: SGHNT and YYREEE (reference sequence). The CDR3 protein is CASATRGLGDEQFF. The CDR3 bases are TGTGCCAGCGCTACCAGGGGGCTTGGGGATGAGCAGTTCTTC. Combining the CDR3 with reference TRBV5-4 and TRBJ2-1 gives the whole variable domain ETGVTQSPTHLIKTRGQQVTLRCSSQSGHNTVSWYQQALGQGPQFIFQYYREEENGRGNFPPRFSGLQFPNYSSELNVNALELDDSALYLCASATRGLGDEQFFGPGTRLTVL.

This chain uses TRBV7-2 with TRBJ1-1; D remains unclear. In germline, CDR1 is SGHTA, CDR2 FQGNSA. V lost 2 bases and J 7 bases, leaving 17 bases between the germline ends. This CDR3 spans 15 amino acids. The CDR3 here is CASSLFAGRLVEAFF. For the CDR3, the DNA is TGTGCCAGCAGCTTATTCGCCGGACGGCTTGTTGAAGCTTTCTTT. Drawing the rest from reference TRBV7-2 and TRBJ1-1, the complete variable domain is GAGVSQSPSNKVTEKGKDVELRCDPISGHTALYWYRQSLGQGLEFLIYFQGNSAPDKSGLPSDRFSAERTGGSVSTLTIQRTQQEDSAVYLCASSLFAGRLVEAFFGQGTRLTVV.

The chain joins TRBV7-9 to TRBJ1-2, with D perhaps matching TRBD1 (6 bases). CDR3 length: 13 amino acids. Germline V CDR1 and CDR2: SEHNR, FQNEAQ (reference sequence). The germline V and J ends were trimmed by 7 bases and 7 bases, with 16 bases remaining between them. The CDR3, as DNA: TGTGCCAGCATCTCTACAGGGAAGCTTGGCTACACCTTC. Translating gives CASISTGKLGYTF.

V and J are TRBV9 and TRBJ2-1; TRBD2 agrees at 8 bases. The trim removed 3 bases at V and 7 bases at J, leaving 9 bases unmatched. This CDR3 has 15 amino acids. In germline, CDR1 is SGDLS, CDR2 YYNGEE. The CDR3 region is CASSEAGGALNEQFF. CDR3 bases: TGTGCCAGCAGCGAGGCGGGGGGAGCCTTAAATGAGCAGTTCTTC.

The CDR3: CASSPLTGNYGYTF. The CDR3 bases are TGTGCCAGCAGTCCTTTAACAGGGAACTATGGCTACACCTTC. The J gene is TRBJ1-2, the V gene TRBV28; tentatively, D is TRBD1 (6 bases). Germline V gives CDR1 MDHEN, CDR2 SYDVKM. Trimming pared 5 bases from V and 2 bases from J, leaving 12 bases between. The CDR3 sequence is 14 residues long.

The J gene is TRBJ2-5, the V gene TRBV7-2; D may be TRBD1 or TRBD2 (6 bases each). The V and J ends lost 3 bases and 5 bases respectively, with 16 bases between them. Germline V gene lookup returns CDR1 SGHTA and CDR2 FQGNSA. This CDR3 is built from 15 residues. The CDR3 DNA is TGTGCCAGCAGCTTCGGGGGCCTTTTGAGGGAGACCCAGTACTTC. It translates to CASSFGGLLRETQYF.

V and J are TRBV28 and TRBJ2-5; 9 nucleotides align to TRBD1. Germline CDR1 is MDHEN and CDR2 is SYDVKM. After removal of 1 base from V and 0 bases from J, the junction contained 3 bases not matched to a gene. The CDR3 sequence is 16 residues long. CDR3 nucleotides: TGTGCCAGCAGTTTATTTACAGGGGGCAACCAAGAGACCCAGTACTTC. It is translated as CASSLFTGGNQETQYF.

Points on this clone: Other nucleotide sequences from this sample produce the same CDR3. CDR3 residues: CASSQGIRGSYEQYF. The CDR3 DNA reads TGCGCCAGCAGCCAAGGCATTCGGGGGAGCTACGAGCAGTACTTC. The rearrangement links TRBV4-3 to TRBJ2-7; D is perhaps TRBD2 (6 bases). Germline V lookup: CDR1 LGHNA, CDR2 YSLEER. V lost 1 base and J 3 bases, leaving 13 bases between the germline ends. This CDR3 is 15 amino acids long.

On this clone itself: Other DNA sequences in the same sample also yield this CDR3. The rearrangement joins TRBV5-4 to TRBJ2-7; no definite D call. Per the germline V gene, CDR1 is SGHNT and CDR2 is YYREEE (reference sequence). Between the trimmed V and J ends, which lost 4 bases and 5 bases, there was a span of 7 bases. The CDR3 contains 11 residues. DNA of the CDR3: TGTGCCAGCAGCCTGGGAAACGAGCAGTACTTC. This sequence encodes CASSLGNEQYF.

The genes are TRBV6-6 and TRBJ2-5; D might be TRBD1 or TRBD2, each matching 5 bases. Per the germline V gene, CDR1 is MNHNY and CDR2 is SVGAGI (reference sequence). The CDR3 has 13 amino acids. Trimming took off 6 bases at V and 5 bases at J, with 13 bases between the two ends. The CDR3 region has the DNA TGTGCCAGCAGCTCCGGGAAGGGGGAGACCCAGTACTTC. Translated: CASSSGKGETQYF.

This clone was seen a single time. Other DNA sequences in this specimen translate into the identical CDR3. In nucleotides, the CDR3 is TGTGCCAGTAGCCATCGGGGTACGGAAGCTTTCTTT. Translated: CASSHRGTEAFF. The chain employs TRBV19 and TRBJ1-1; D unresolved. V lost 6 bases to trimming and J lost 8 bases, with 13 bases between them. Germline V gene data show CDR1 as LNHDA and CDR2 as SQIVND (reference sequence). The CDR3 has 12 amino acids.

The chain is built from TRBV7-3 and TRBJ2-1; 7 nucleotides align to TRBD2. Trimming cost V 0 bases and J 7 bases; bases outside gene matches: 12. Looked up from germline, CDR1 is SGHTA and CDR2 is FQGTGA. The CDR3 is 17 residues long. Here the CDR3 reads CASSLTFGGSKGNEQFF. CDR3 DNA sequence: TGTGCCAGCAGCTTAACTTTTGGCGGGAGTAAGGGAAATGAGCAGTTCTTC.

The chain employs TRBV27 and TRBJ1-2; D uncertain. Germline assignment: CDR1 MNHEY and CDR2 SMNVEV (reference sequence). There are 14 residues in the CDR3. V shed 5 bases and J shed 4 bases, with 14 bases lying between them. Written as DNA, the CDR3 is TGTGCCAGCAGTCTAACCGCCGGGCCCTATGGCTACACCTTC. As protein: CASSLTAGPYGYTF.

The chain links TRBV9 to TRBJ2-3; 15 positions match TRBD2. Trimming at V came to 3 bases and at J to 6 bases, leaving 8 bases not matched to a gene. The germline CDR1 and CDR2 sequences are SGDLS and YYNGEE. This CDR3 is 17 amino acids long. As DNA, the CDR3 is TGTGCCAGCAGCGCATACCGGACTAGCGGGAGGGCCGATACGCAGTATTTT. Amino acids: CASSAYRTSGRADTQYF.

J is TRBJ2-1 and V is TRBV28, with TRBD2 matching 10 bases. This CDR3 spans 18 amino acids. Trimming took 6 bases from V and 4 from J; bases not matched to a gene: 15. CDR1 and CDR2 (germline): MDHEN, SYDVKM. CDR3 protein: CASSLTYLAGGFYNEQFF. The CDR3 DNA reads TGTGCCAGCAGCCTAACCTATTTAGCGGGAGGATTTTACAATGAGCAGTTCTTC. Complete variable domain (other parts from reference TRBV28 and TRBJ2-1): DVKVTQSSRYLVKRTGEKVFLECVQDMDHENMFWYRQDPGLGLRLIYFSYDVKMKEKGDIPEGYSVSREKKERFSLILESASTNQTSMYLCASSLTYLAGGFYNEQFFGPGTRLTVL.

The CDR3 reads CASSGQGEKYF. As DNA, the CDR3 is TGCGCCAGCAGTGGACAGGGGGAAAAGTACTTC. The chain combines TRBV10-2 with TRBJ2-7, with 9 bases lining up with TRBD1. The CDR3 has 11 amino acids. The V and J ends lost 4 bases and 11 bases, in that order; junction bases with no gene match: 3. CDR1 and CDR2 from the germline V gene are WSHSY and SAAADI.